The sequence of this T cell receptor beta chain was determined in a study of CD8+ T cells in alopecia areata. The study's findings and limits: Within the top 100, expanded CD8+ clones significantly decreased with tofacitinib, as did scalp clonality. In scalp and blood during tofacitinib, many expanded lesional clones persisted.

J was trimmed by 9 bases and V by 5 bases; bases with no gene match: 4. This CDR3 contains 12 residues. CDR1 is MNHNY and CDR2 is SVGAGI in the germline V gene (reference sequence). RNA extraction and reverse transcription yielded cDNA as sequencing template. Libraries were prepared by immunoSEQ multiplex PCR; TCRdb keeps only in-frame clonotypes and omits some of them. The table records 150,000 to 200,000 clones, less than 70% of them present only once. The treatment denotes: oral pan-JAK inhibitor, 5-10 mg twice daily. In regard to this clone: Its antigen is still unknown.

This TCR was sampled from a human donor with alopecia areata. Here the sequenced sample was CD4+ T cells sorted from blood, taken around week 50, from a patient treated with tofacitinib. This sequence joins TRBV6-6 and TRBJ1-1; 9 nucleotides line up with TRBD1. The CDR3 region has the DNA TGTGCCAGCAGTCCCGGGACAGGGAAAGCTTTCTTT. Translation: CASSPGTGKAFF.